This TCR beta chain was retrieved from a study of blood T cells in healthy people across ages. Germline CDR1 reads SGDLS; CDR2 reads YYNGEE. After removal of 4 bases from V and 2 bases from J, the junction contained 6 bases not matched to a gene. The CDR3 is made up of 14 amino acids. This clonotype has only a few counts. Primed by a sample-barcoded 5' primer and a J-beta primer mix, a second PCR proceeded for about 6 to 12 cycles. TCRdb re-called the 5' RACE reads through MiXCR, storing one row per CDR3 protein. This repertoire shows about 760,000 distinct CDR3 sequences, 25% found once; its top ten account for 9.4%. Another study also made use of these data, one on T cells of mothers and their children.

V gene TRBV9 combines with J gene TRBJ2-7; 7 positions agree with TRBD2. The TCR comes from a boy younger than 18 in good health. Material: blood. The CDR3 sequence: CASSPRGTTYEQYF. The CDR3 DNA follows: TGTGCCAGCAGCCCCCGCGGGACTACCTACGAGCAGTACTTC.